This T cell receptor beta chain was recovered during a study of blood T cells in healthy people across ages. Broader study findings: No conclusive comparison of naive versus antigen-experienced cells was possible with unsorted PBMCs.

In its sample, this clonotype was seen a few times. Its antigen is not identified. Caucasian, healthy and from Russia, the donors were aged between about 6 and 90. It was with a sample-barcoded 5' primer and a J-beta primer mix that a second PCR of roughly 6 to 11 cycles was run. One entry per CDR3 protein results from TCRdb running MiXCR on the 5' RACE reads. The sample comprises some 1,800,000 distinct CDR3 sequences, about two fifths of which are singletons, and about 23% rests with the top ten. Germline loops: CDR1 SGHTA, CDR2 FQGNSA. V lost 6 bases to trimming and J lost 8 bases, with 22 bases between them. The CDR3 runs 15 residues.

This chain links TRBV7-2 with TRBJ1-2, with a tentative D call TRBD1 (5 bases). The specimen was blood. The receptor was derived from a human donor in good health. CDR3 nucleotides: TGTGCCAGCAGTGAGGGACGGGGGATGTTTGGCGGCTACACCTTC. It encodes CASSEGRGMFGGYTF.